One T cell receptor beta chain is described in this entry. These data come from a study of blood T cell repertoires in COVID-19. As for the study in general: COVID-19 samples, acute and convalescent, were from the United States, Italy and Spain. The analysed material was cDNA or gDNA that came from T cells, B-cell-depleted T cells, or PBMCs.

Under the authors' procedure: Researchers report that nucleated cell counts were estimated from reference gene primer amplification. The protocol was immunoSEQ multiplex PCR, while the TCRdb copy is restricted to in-frame clones and leaves out a portion. From that table come the V and J calls and clone size; the DNA was used to work out D and trimming. This sample has about 240,000 clones, with roughly 80% found just once. This TCR was recovered from a young woman with acute or convalescent COVID-19. Sequenced: peripheral blood.

The CDR3 nucleotides are TGTGCCAGCAGCCCACCCAACGGGGGACCGATCTATGGCTACACCTTC. Its protein is CASSPPNGGPIYGYTF. The V gene is TRBV7-2, the J gene TRBJ1-2; D possibly corresponds to TRBD1 (5 bases). V dropped 5 bases and J dropped 4 bases, with 20 bases sitting between them. From germline, CDR1 is SGHTA and CDR2 FQGNSA. The CDR3 is 16 residues long.